What follows describes a single T cell receptor (beta chain). The antigen is not known. After removal of 4 bases from V and 3 bases from J, the junction contained 7 bases not matched to a gene. Germline V gene sequence: CDR1 SGHRS, CDR2 YFSETQ. The CDR3 length is 14 residues. This sample was taken from a study of metastatic and nonmetastatic thyroid tumors. Study overall: The authors compared repertoires across blood and tumor or nodule tissue from malignant and benign thyroid patients.

The entire patient cohort was treatment-naive prior to thyroid surgery. Findings of the study overall: Malignant thyroid tumors reportedly exceeded benign nodules significantly in TCR beta diversity, with the difference appearing in blood and tumor.

Study processing details: Construction of a distant-metastasis classifier for papillary thyroid cancer relied on CDR3 differences across clinicopathological groups. Via MiXCR, TCRdb re-called the PCR reads. V and J calls and clone size were set by TCRdb, not the authors. The data hold tens of thousands of clones, with 20% to 25% observed a single time. The sequenced material came from blood. The TCR sequence derives from a female donor with papillary thyroid cancer or a benign thyroid nodule (not recorded which). Some clones in this sample may be carry-over from other donors' samples. J is TRBJ2-7 and V is TRBV5-1, with 7 bases aligning to TRBD1. CDR3 coding DNA: TGCGCCAGCAGCCCGGGGACAGATATCTACGAGCAGTACTTC. Translating gives CASSPGTDIYEQYF.